The 23 T cell receptor beta chains in this list originate from one sample, sequenced in a study of CD8+CD57+ T cells in acquired aplastic anemia. Profiling of TCR beta VDJ combinations and CDR3 sequences used genomic DNA as template. TCRdb passed the reads through MiXCR, listing each CDR3 protein once. This table has 100,000 to 150,000 distinct CDR3 sequences, around 50% appearing once. Sequenced input: sorted CD4+, CD8+, or CD8+CD57+ T cells (not recorded which) from PBMCs. The receptors stem from a human donor in good health, serving as a control.

This clonotype appeared a few times. The chain joins TRBV7-2 to TRBJ1-4; 8 nucleotides match TRBD1. The germline V gene encodes CDR1 SGHTA and CDR2 FQGNSA. The CDR3 extends over 14 amino acids. Trimming at V came to 5 bases and at J to 8 bases, leaving 7 bases not matched to a gene. The DNA of the CDR3 is TGTGCCAGCAGCGAGGACAGGGTAGGAGAAAAACTGTTTTTT. This codes for CASSEDRVGEKLFF.

The chain recombines TRBV25-1 with TRBJ2-5, with 7 bases lining up with TRBD1. The germline CDR1 and CDR2 sequences are MGHDK and SYGVNS. This CDR3 contains 13 residues. V trimming: 5 bases; J trimming: 5 bases; junction bases outside the gene matches: 5. CDR3 region: CASSKGARETQYF. The CDR3 DNA follows: TGTGCCAGCAGTAAGGGGGCGCGGGAGACCCAGTACTTC.

In the case of this clonotype: A single base separates this from a much larger clone, so it may be a read error. V and J are TRBV11-2 and TRBJ1-1; D gene uncertain. The V gene's germline CDR1 is SGHAT and CDR2 FQNNGV. This CDR3 is 15 amino acids long. Trimming removed 7 bases from V and 4 bases from J, with 19 bases in between. The CDR3 sequence: CASKDGRIVSTEAFF. CDR3 bases: TGTGCCAGCAAGGACGGAAGAATTGTGAGCACTGAAGCTTTCTTT.

CDR3 residues: CASSNRDPTEAFF. The CDR3 coding sequence is TGTGCCAGTAGTAACAGGGATCCCACTGAAGCTTTCTTT. The chain couples TRBV19 to TRBJ1-1; maybe TRBD1 (6 bases). In germline, CDR1 is LNHDA, CDR2 SQIVND (reference sequence). The germline V and J ends were trimmed by 4 bases and 4 bases, with 10 bases remaining between them. The CDR3 totals 13 residues.

This clonotype has just one count. The chain uses TRBV29-1 and TRBJ1-3; no reliable D call. V gave up 7 bases and J gave up 8 bases, with 24 bases separating them. CDR1 SQVTM and CDR2 ANQGSEA come from the germline V gene. This CDR3 is built from 15 residues. CDR3: CSARVPGNYGYTIYF. CDR3 bases: TGCAGCGCCCGCGTCCCAGGCAACTATGGCTACACCATATATTTT.

In this sample, this clonotype turned up once. It is likely a read error, because the conserved phenylalanine at the end of the CDR3 is missing. No DNA is shown, since the ends of the CDR3 on it are uncertain; the CDR3 is the one TCRdb lists. The chain carries TRBV5-1 and TRBJ1-2; the table names TRBD1, a call not compared with the DNA. The CDR3 has 16 amino acids, counting both end residues. Germline V gene sequence: CDR1 SGHRS, CDR2 YFSETQ. CDR3 protein: CASSLEGAKANYGYAL.

The chain links TRBV25-1 to TRBJ1-1, with 8 bases fitting TRBD1. Germline assignment: CDR1 MGHDK and CDR2 SYGVNS. The CDR3 consists of 16 residues. J gave up 3 bases and V 2 bases, and 8 bases lay outside the gene matches. CDR3 sequence reads: CASSETTGARYTEAFF. For the CDR3, the DNA is TGTGCCAGCAGTGAAACGACAGGGGCCAGGTACACTGAAGCTTTCTTT.

The chain carries TRBV29-1 and TRBJ1-2; D is uncertain. Between the trimmed V and J ends, which lost 1 base and 5 bases, there was a span of 17 bases. The length of the CDR3 is 15 residues. Germline CDR1 SQVTM, CDR2 ANQGSEA. The CDR3 spells CSVEGYETGQYGYTF. The DNA for the CDR3 is TGCAGCGTTGAAGGTTATGAGACTGGGCAATATGGCTACACCTTC.

This sequence joins TRBV25-1 and TRBJ2-1; D perhaps matches TRBD1 (6 bases). With 6 bases removed from V and 12 bases from J, the gap between germline ends came to 15 bases. CDR1 and CDR2 (germline): MGHDK, SYGVNS. This CDR3 has 12 amino acids. The CDR3 sequence is CASSNAGVTQFF. In DNA form, the CDR3 reads TGTGCCAGCAGCAATGCAGGGGTGACGCAGTTCTTC.

This clonotype has a handful of counts. This chain uses TRBV7-3 with TRBJ1-6; unclear D gene. CDR1 SGHTA and CDR2 FQGTGA come from the germline V gene. The CDR3 has 13 amino acids. V dropped 0 bases and J dropped 7 bases, with 4 bases sitting between them. In DNA form, the CDR3 reads TGTGCCAGCAGCTTAACGAAAAATTCACCCCTCCACTTT. Residues: CASSLTKNSPLHF.

Of note for this clonotype: A much larger clone differs by one base, so this may be a read error. This sequence joins TRBV11-2 and TRBJ1-5; D remains ambiguous. The CDR3 is 16 amino acids. V lost 1 base and J lost 6, with 16 bases in between. Germline V gene data show CDR1 as SGHAT and CDR2 as FQNNGV. CDR3: CASSLVARPVSQPQHF. The DNA for the CDR3 is TGTGCCAGCAGCTTAGTGGCGCGTCCCGTCAGTCAGCCCCAGCATTTT.

The chain couples TRBV4-1 to TRBJ2-1; D is undetermined. V was cut by 3 bases and J by 12 bases, with 18 bases left in between. Per the germline V gene, CDR1 is MGHRA and CDR2 is YSYEKL. This CDR3 is 14 amino acids long. The CDR3 nucleotides read TGCGCCAGCAGCCACCAGTACCACAAGACTGGGCAGTTCTTC. The encoded protein is CASSHQYHKTGQFF.

The V gene is TRBV5-6, the J gene TRBJ2-7; D is tentatively TRBD1 or TRBD2 (5 bases each). CDR1 is SGHDT and CDR2 is YYEEEE in the germline V gene. This CDR3 spans 14 amino acids. V lost 4 bases and J 0 bases, leaving 11 bases between the germline ends. The CDR3 nucleotides read TGTGCCAGCAGCCGGGACCGAGTCTCCTACGAGCAGTACTTC. Its protein is CASSRDRVSYEQYF.

The rearrangement joins TRBV14 to TRBJ1-6; 10 nucleotides agree with TRBD1. CDR1 is SGHDN and CDR2 is FVKESK in the germline V gene. The CDR3 totals 13 residues. Germline trimming cut 8 bases from V and 7 bases from J; bases unmatched to any gene: 2. CDR3 DNA: TGTGCCAGCTCGGGACAGGGGAATTCACCCCTCCACTTT. This encodes CASSGQGNSPLHF.

Note on this clonotype: The junction and the germline gene differ at one end; a read error may be behind it. The chain couples TRBV18 to TRBJ1-5; D possibly corresponds to TRBD1 (5 bases). CDR1 KGHSH and CDR2 LQKENI come from the germline V gene. The CDR3 is made up of 17 amino acids. CDR3 sequence: CASSPSRVRRGNRPQHF. In nucleotides, the CDR3 is TGTGCCAGCTCACCAAGCAGGGTGAGGAGGGGCAATCGGCCCCAGCATTTT. The full variable domain, in which reference TRBV18 and TRBJ1-5 provide the parts outside the CDR3, is NAGVMQNPRHLVRRRGQEARLRCSPMKGHSHVYWYRQLPEEGLKFMVYLQKENIIDESGMPKERFSAEFPKEGPSILRIQQVVRGDSAAYFCASSPSRVRRGNRPQHFGDGTRLSIL.

This sequence joins TRBV20-1 and TRBJ1-2; D not resolved. Trimming took off 7 bases at V and 4 bases at J, with 4 bases between the two ends. Germline V gives CDR1 DFQATT, CDR2 SNEGSKA (reference sequence). The CDR3 length is 9 residues. As DNA, the CDR3 is TGCAGTGAGGCCTATGGCTACACCTTC. Translated: CSEAYGYTF.

This sequence joins TRBV4-3 and TRBJ1-3; D call uncertain. V lost 0 bases to trimming and J lost 0 bases, with 9 bases between them. The CDR3 loop spans 16 amino acids. Germline V gene lookup returns CDR1 LGHNA and CDR2 YSLEER. CDR3: CASSQDTPFSGNTIYF. For the CDR3, the DNA is TGCGCCAGCAGCCAAGATACGCCGTTCTCTGGAAACACCATATATTTT.

The sample holds many counts of this clonotype. This may be a read error: a much more frequent sequence differs by one nucleotide. The V call is TRBV19, the J call TRBJ1-6; D might be TRBD1 (5 bases). The CDR3 spans 15 residues. V lost 6 bases, J lost 6 bases, and 15 bases lay in between. From germline, CDR1 is LNHDA and CDR2 SQIVND (reference sequence). The CDR3 spells CASRRGEPLNSPLHF. The DNA of the CDR3 is TGTGCCAGTAGACGGGGGGAACCGCTTAATTCACCCCTCCACTTT.

Points on this clonotype: One end of the junction does not line up with germline, which may come from a read error. The rearrangement uses TRBV10-3 and TRBJ2-3; D call uncertain. The CDR3 is 12 amino acids. Germline-derived CDR1 and CDR2 are ENHRY and SYGVKD. CDR3 bases: TGTACCATCAGTGAGAACACAGACACGCAGTATTTT. This codes for CTISENTDTQYF.

The chain joins TRBV10-3 to TRBJ1-1; 9 bases fit TRBD1. There are 15 residues in the CDR3. The ends lost 3 bases at V and 5 bases at J; junction bases unmatched: 7. In germline, CDR1 is ENHRY, CDR2 SYGVKD. CDR3 region: CAISEQGQGRTEAFF. The CDR3 DNA sequence: TGTGCCATCAGTGAACAGGGACAGGGAAGAACTGAAGCTTTCTTT.

Concerning this clonotype itself: It may be a read error: a sequence one base away is much more abundant. The chain joins TRBV5-1 to TRBJ1-2, with TRBD1 matching over 8 bases. The germline V gene encodes CDR1 SGHRS and CDR2 YFSETQ. The CDR3 contains 14 residues. This CDR3 reads CASSIAQGAYGHTF. In DNA, the CDR3 is TGCGCCAGCAGCATCGCCCAGGGGGCGTATGGCCACACCTTC.

The V gene is TRBV2, the J gene TRBJ1-3; the D gene is possibly TRBD1 (6 bases). Looked up from germline, CDR1 is SNHLY and CDR2 is FYNNEI. The CDR3 contains 14 residues. V was trimmed by 7 bases and J by 4 bases, leaving 14 bases between them. CDR3 DNA: TGTGCCAGCAATATCGGGGGGCAGGGAAACACCATATATTTT. Translated: CASNIGGQGNTIYF. Full variable domain (missing parts from reference TRBV2 and TRBJ1-3): EPEVTQTPSHQVTQMGQEVILRCVPISNHLYFYWYRQILGQKVEFLVSFYNNEISEKSEIFDDQFSVERPDGSNFTLKIRSTKLEDSAMYFCASNIGGQGNTIYFGEGSWLTVV.

The chain joins TRBV2 to TRBJ1-2; maybe TRBD1 (6 bases). The ends were cut back, 5 bases at V and 0 bases at J, with 13 bases in the middle. Germline V gene lookup returns CDR1 SNHLY and CDR2 FYNNEI. The CDR3 covers 15 residues. The CDR3 is CASSPTGKTNYGYTF. The CDR3 DNA reads TGTGCCAGCAGTCCCACAGGGAAGACTAACTATGGCTACACCTTC.